This TCR beta chain was profiled in a study of blood T cell repertoires in COVID-19. Study-wide background: Samples of COVID-19 (acute and convalescent) were obtained from the United States, Italy and Spain.

Repertoires were generated with immunoSEQ multiplex PCR, while TCRdb's copy carries only in-frame clones and drops some. The repertoire consists of a few hundred thousand clones, with almost 90% occurring once and the leading ten covering over 1.1%. The specimen sequenced was peripheral blood. This clonotype was obtained from a man older than 75 with acute or convalescent COVID-19.

CDR3 residues: CASSYPGRGNYEQYF. CDR3 DNA: TGTGCCAGCAGTTACCCCGGGAGAGGGAACTACGAGCAGTACTTC. The V gene is TRBV6-2 or TRBV6-3, the J gene TRBJ2-7, with D possibly matching TRBD2 (6 bases). The germline V gene encodes CDR1 MNHEY and CDR2 SVGEGT. The CDR3 sequence is 15 residues long. Trimming removed 2 bases at V and 3 bases at J, with 14 bases between.